The clone carrying this T cell receptor beta chain has only a few counts. Libraries were prepared by immunoSEQ multiplex PCR; TCRdb keeps only in-frame clonotypes and omits some of them. The sample includes some 340,000 clones, about 85% of them seen just once. The data were obtained in a study of blood T cell repertoires in COVID-19. As for the study in general: From the United States, Italy and Spain came samples of acute and convalescent COVID-19. The analysed material was cDNA or gDNA that came from T cells, B-cell-depleted T cells, or PBMCs.

This CDR3 has 15 amino acids. With V trimmed by 5 bases and J by 3 bases, 7 bases remained unmatched. In germline, CDR1 is MDHEN, CDR2 SYDVKM. The clonotype originates from a woman aged 18-29 years with acute or convalescent COVID-19. This rearrangement joins TRBV28 to TRBJ2-3, with 8 bases identical to TRBD2. The sample consisted of peripheral blood. Here the CDR3 reads CASSGAGVGTDTQYF. The DNA for the CDR3 is TGTGCCAGCAGTGGAGCGGGAGTGGGGACAGATACGCAGTATTTT. Using reference TRBV28 and TRBJ2-3 for the parts outside the CDR3, the full variable domain is DVKVTQSSRYLVKRTGEKVFLECVQDMDHENMFWYRQDPGLGLRLIYFSYDVKMKEKGDIPEGYSVSREKKERFSLILESASTNQTSMYLCASSGAGVGTDTQYFGPGTRLTVL.